One and the same sample provided the 22 T cell receptor beta chains below, sequenced in a study. TCRdb reprocessed the 5' RACE reads with MiXCR, giving one entry per CDR3 protein. The table lists roughly 45,000 distinct CDR3 sequences, less than 25% of them singletons, with just over 4% in the top ten. The sorted Tregs were CD4+CD25+CD127-/low cells. The sequencing sample was made of Tregs sorted from blood. The receptors derive from a female donor with breast cancer.

This clonotype was seen a handful of times. The J gene is TRBJ2-7, the V gene TRBV20-1; maybe TRBD1 (5 bases). From germline, CDR1 is DFQATT and CDR2 SNEGSKA (reference sequence). CDR3 length: 15 residues. V was trimmed by 0 bases and J by 0 bases, leaving 12 bases between them. CDR3 coding DNA: TGCAGTGCTAGAGATTTCACGACAGCCTCCTACGAGCAGTACTTC. Protein product: CSARDFTTASYEQYF.

The genes are TRBV7-9 and TRBJ2-7, with TRBD1 matching 9 bases. The V segment lost 2 bases and the J segment 5 bases; nucleotides outside the gene matches: 7. Germline V gives CDR1 SEHNR, CDR2 FQNEAQ (reference sequence). The CDR3 covers 15 residues. CDR3 nucleotides: TGTGCCAGCAGCTTAAGCGGGACAGGGACCCACGAGCAGTACTTC. It specifies CASSLSGTGTHEQYF. The whole variable domain, filled in from reference TRBV7-9 and TRBJ2-7, reads DTGVSQNPRHKITKRGQNVTFRCDPISEHNRLYWYRQTLGQGPEFLTYFQNEAQLEKSRLLSDRFSAERPKGSFSTLEIQRTEQGDSAMYLCASSLSGTGTHEQYFGPGTRLTVT.

CDR3 sequence (DNA): TGTGCCAGCACCTTGGGTTTGCCGGGCACCGGGGAGCTGTTTTTT. Its protein is CASTLGLPGTGELFF. This chain links TRBV11-2 with TRBJ2-2; D ambiguous. The V end was cut by 7 bases, the J end by 4 bases, with 16 bases between. CDR1 SGHAT and CDR2 FQNNGV come from the germline V gene. The CDR3 is made up of 15 amino acids.

Details on this clonotype: This may stem from a read error, because a much larger clone lies one nucleotide away. Here the CDR3 DNA reads TGTGCCGGCAGTTCCGTCGGACAGGGTTCATATGGCTACACCTTC. Protein: CAGSSVGQGSYGYTF. The chain recombines TRBV6-5 with TRBJ1-2, with 8 bases lining up with TRBD1. The CDR3 sequence is 15 residues long. From germline, CDR1 is MNHEY and CDR2 SVGAGI.

Of note for this clonotype: A junction end diverges from the germline sequence, so it may reflect a read error. This chain connects TRBV20-1 to TRBJ2-4; D tentatively fits TRBD1 or TRBD2 (5 bases each). The length of the CDR3 is 14 residues. Germline CDR1 is DFQATT and CDR2 is SNEGSKA (reference sequence). This chain's CDR3 is CSARDREIKSIQYF. The CDR3 DNA reads as TGCAGTGCTAGAGACAGGGAGATCAAAAGCATTCAGTACTTC.

The genes are TRBV6-1 and TRBJ2-1, with D uncertain. Germline assignment: CDR1 MNHNS and CDR2 SASEGT. Trimming cost V 1 base and J 0 bases, with 13 bases left between them. CDR3 length: 17 amino acids. CDR3 sequence (DNA): TGTGCCAGCAGTGAAGACTTTGTCGTGAGCTCCTACAATGAGCAGTTCTTC. Encoded protein: CASSEDFVVSSYNEQFF.

This clonotype was detected many times. This rearrangement joins TRBV6-6 to TRBJ1-5, with 7 bases matching TRBD1. The V gene's germline CDR1 is MNHNY and CDR2 SVGAGI (reference sequence). CDR3 length: 15 residues. The junction had 9 bases not matched to a gene; V was cut back by 5 bases and J by 5 bases. The CDR3 coding sequence is TGTGCCAGCAGTACTCAGGGGGGGGGACATCAGCCCCAGCATTTT. Translating it yields CASSTQGGGHQPQHF.

This clonotype has more than one count but fewer than ten. Sequence at one end of the junction differs from germline and may be a read error. The chain employs TRBV11-1 and TRBJ2-1; D is undetermined. In germline, CDR1 is SGHAT, CDR2 FQDESV (reference sequence). CDR3 size: 13 residues. The CDR3 reads CASSVTSSGEQLF. The CDR3, as DNA: TGTGCCAGCAGCGTTACGTCTAGTGGTGAGCAGTTGTTC.

This clonotype was seen more than once but under ten times. DNA of the CDR3: TGCAGCGTCAGGCCCCCCGACAGGGACTACGAGCAGTACTTC. This gives the protein CSVRPPDRDYEQYF. The chain couples TRBV29-1 to TRBJ2-7; TRBD1 agrees at 7 bases. Trimming cost V 6 bases and J 3 bases; bases outside gene matches: 11. The CDR3 totals 14 residues. CDR1 and CDR2 (germline): SQVTM, ANQGSEA.

CDR3 sequence reads: CASSLTGAYNSPLHF. CDR3 DNA sequence: TGTGCCAGCAGTTTGACAGGGGCATACAATTCACCCCTCCACTTT. This chain connects TRBV27 to TRBJ1-6, with 8 positions matching TRBD1. The V segment lost 3 bases and the J segment 7 bases; nucleotides outside the gene matches: 5. Germline V gives CDR1 MNHEY, CDR2 SMNVEV (reference sequence). The CDR3 consists of 15 residues.

The sample holds many counts of this clonotype. The chain links TRBV10-2 to TRBJ2-1, with TRBD2 identical over 11 bases. CDR1 and CDR2 (germline): WSHSY, SAAADI. The CDR3 length is 18 residues. With 0 bases clipped from V and 1 base from J, the junction kept 5 bases outside the gene matches. CDR3 coding DNA: TGCGCCAGCAGTGAGTCGCATAGACTAGCGGGGTCCTACAATGAGCAGTTCTTC. This translates into CASSESHRLAGSYNEQFF.

This clonotype has a handful of counts. The chain joins TRBV12-3 or TRBV12-4 to TRBJ2-1; D may be TRBD2 (6 bases). V was trimmed by 6 bases and J by 3 bases, leaving 24 bases between them. The length of the CDR3 is 18 residues. The CDR3: CASSDPALTSRFYNEQFF. The CDR3 region has the DNA TGTGCCAGCAGCGACCCCGCCCTTACTAGCAGATTCTACAATGAGCAGTTCTTC.

As to this clonotype: A read error may be the cause here, since a much bigger clone is one base away. The chain couples TRBV5-1 to TRBJ2-5, with TRBD2 matching 7 bases. This CDR3 has 14 amino acids. CDR1 and CDR2 from the germline V gene are SGHRS and YFSETQ. V dropped 1 base and J dropped 3; count of bases not matched to a gene: 3. The DNA for the CDR3 is TGCGCCAGCAGCTTGATGGGGGGGGAAGAGACCCAGTACTTC. Protein product: CASSLMGGEETQYF.

This clonotype has more than one count but fewer than ten. The chain links TRBV6-1 to TRBJ2-5; TRBD1 or TRBD2 may be the D gene (6 bases each). The V gene lost 3 bases and the J gene lost 4 bases, with 21 bases spanning the gap. CDR1 MNHNS and CDR2 SASEGT come from the germline V gene. This CDR3 region has 17 residues. The CDR3, as DNA: TGTGCCAGCAGTGAGGGGGCGACTAGTTATGGGCCAGAGACCCAGTACTTC. Translating it yields CASSEGATSYGPETQYF.

For this clonotype: A clone one base away is much larger, so this may be a read error. The J gene is TRBJ2-7, the V gene TRBV6-5; 11 nucleotides match TRBD1. Germline CDR1 and CDR2: MNHEY and SVGAGI. The CDR3 has 14 residues. The CDR3 loop reads CTSSWDRGFYEQYF. The DNA for the CDR3 is TGTACCAGCAGTTGGGACAGGGGGTTCTACGAGCAGTACTTC.

Only a few counts were recorded for this clonotype. The gene calls are TRBV28 and TRBJ1-6; D is unclear. The CDR3 contains 14 residues. V lost 2 bases and J lost 7, with 9 bases in between. Germline-derived CDR1 and CDR2 are MDHEN and SYDVKM. CDR3 protein: CASSLTRRNSPLHF. The CDR3 DNA reads as TGTGCCAGCAGTTTAACCAGGAGGAATTCACCCCTCCACTTT.

This clonotype has at least ten counts. V usage is TRBV7-2 and J usage is TRBJ2-2; the match to TRBD1 covers 10 bases. Germline V gives CDR1 SGHTA, CDR2 FQGNSA. V shed 6 bases, J shed 6 bases, and the junction held 4 bases outside the gene matches. CDR3 length: 14 amino acids. CDR3 region: CASRTTGGPGELFF. Here the CDR3 DNA reads TGTGCCAGCAGAACGACAGGGGGCCCCGGGGAGCTGTTTTTT. The full variable domain, its missing parts supplied by reference TRBV7-2 and TRBJ2-2, is GAGVSQSPSNKVTEKGKDVELRCDPISGHTALYWYRQSLGQGLEFLIYFQGNSAPDKSGLPSDRFSAERTGGSVSTLTIQRTQQEDSAVYLCASRTTGGPGELFFGEGSRLTVL.

This clonotype is medium-sized. The rearrangement joins TRBV5-1 to TRBJ2-7; 10 bases are a match to TRBD1. The CDR3 totals 14 residues. Germline V lookup: CDR1 SGHRS, CDR2 YFSETQ. V shed 3 bases and J 3 bases; nucleotides not matched to a gene: 3. As DNA, the CDR3 is TGCGCCAGCAGCTCCGGGACAGGGGTCTACGAGCAGTACTTC. Its protein is CASSSGTGVYEQYF.

This clonotype was observed a few times. The rearrangement links TRBV7-3 to TRBJ2-7, with TRBD1 matching 7 bases. The CDR3 consists of 14 residues. V gave up 5 bases and J gave up 7 bases; unmatched junction bases: 11. CDR1 and CDR2 (germline): SGHTA, FQGTGA. CDR3 nucleotides: TGTGCCAGCAGCCTACAGGGGCCTGAGGAAGAGCAGTACTTC. This codes for CASSLQGPEEEQYF.

The V call is TRBV6-1, the J call TRBJ2-3, with D perhaps TRBD1 or TRBD2 (5 bases each). CDR1 is MNHNS and CDR2 is SASEGT in the germline V gene. The CDR3 spans 17 residues. V lost 2 bases and J lost 2, with 17 bases in between. The CDR3 loop is CASSEIIAYGTTDTQYF. In nucleotides, the CDR3 is TGTGCCAGCAGTGAAATTATTGCCTATGGGACCACAGATACGCAGTATTTT.

The chain is built from TRBV25-1 and TRBJ2-3; D may be TRBD1 (6 bases). This CDR3 has 15 residues. The V and J ends lost 1 base and 1 base respectively, with 9 bases between them. Per the germline V gene, CDR1 is MGHDK and CDR2 is SYGVNS. The CDR3: CASSESAGGTDTQYF. In nucleotides, the CDR3 is TGTGCCAGCAGTGAATCTGCAGGGGGCACAGATACGCAGTATTTT. The full variable domain, with the rest looked up from reference TRBV25-1 and TRBJ2-3, is EADIYQTPRYLVIGTGKKITLECSQTMGHDKMYWYQQDPGMELHLIHYSYGVNSTEKGDLSSESTVSRIRTEHFPLTLESARPSHTSQYLCASSESAGGTDTQYFGPGTRLTVL.

This clonotype showed up many times. The gene calls are TRBV24-1 and TRBJ2-1, with 12 bases that match TRBD2. The CDR3 totals 16 residues. V lost 5 bases to trimming and J lost 5 bases; unmatched junction nucleotides: 6. Per the germline V gene, CDR1 is KGHDR and CDR2 is SFDVKD. This CDR3 is CATSAPGLAGDNEQFF. CDR3 coding DNA: TGTGCCACCAGTGCCCCGGGACTAGCGGGTGACAATGAGCAGTTCTTC.